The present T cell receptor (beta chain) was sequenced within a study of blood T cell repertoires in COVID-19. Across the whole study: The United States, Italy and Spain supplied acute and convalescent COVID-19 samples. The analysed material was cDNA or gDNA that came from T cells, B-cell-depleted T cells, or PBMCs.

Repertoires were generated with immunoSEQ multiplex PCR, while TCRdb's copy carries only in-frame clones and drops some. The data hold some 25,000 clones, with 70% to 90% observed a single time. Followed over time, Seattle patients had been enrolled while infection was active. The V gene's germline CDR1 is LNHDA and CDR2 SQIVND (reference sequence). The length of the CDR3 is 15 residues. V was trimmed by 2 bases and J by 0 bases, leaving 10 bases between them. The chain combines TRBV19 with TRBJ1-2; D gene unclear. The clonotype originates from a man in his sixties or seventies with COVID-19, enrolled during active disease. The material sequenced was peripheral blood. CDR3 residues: CASSILGNSNYGYTF. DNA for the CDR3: TGTGCCAGTAGTATACTAGGCAATTCTAACTATGGCTACACCTTC.